The 30 T cell receptor beta chains given below trace back to one sample, sequenced in a study of response to subunit inactivated influenza vaccine. MiXCR, applied by TCRdb to the RT-PCR reads, yields one record per CDR3 protein. This table has roughly 460,000 distinct CDR3 sequences, 10% to 11% appearing once. Sequences were derived from PBMCs from blood, sampled 45 days after vaccination. These receptors were collected from a man aged 50-60 years who received an inactivated influenza vaccine.

There are many counts of this clonotype. DNA of the CDR3: TGCAGTGCCCGGGACGGTGCAACTAATGAAAAACTGTTTTTT. Translation gives CSARDGATNEKLFF. This chain connects TRBV20-1 to TRBJ1-4, with TRBD1 as a possible D gene (5 bases). Trimming took off 6 bases at V and 0 bases at J, with 11 bases between the two ends. Germline V CDR1 and CDR2: DFQATT, SNEGSKA (reference sequence). This CDR3 region has 14 residues.

There are a few counts of this clonotype. CDR3 in amino acids: CSASNNNEQFF. CDR3 sequence (DNA): TGCAGTGCTAGTAACAACAATGAGCAGTTCTTC. V usage is TRBV20-1 and J usage is TRBJ2-1; D unresolved. This CDR3 contains 11 residues. CDR1 and CDR2 from the germline V gene are DFQATT and SNEGSKA (reference sequence). V dropped 3 bases and J dropped 5 bases, with 5 bases sitting between them.

This sequence joins TRBV15 and TRBJ2-7; D not resolved. The CDR3 runs 13 residues. CDR1 is LNHNV, CDR2 YYDKDF, per germline (reference sequence). Trimming took 5 bases from V and 2 from J, leaving 10 bases between them. The CDR3 nucleotides read TGTGCCACCAGCCCCAGGCCCCCCTACGAGCAGTACTTC. Protein product: CATSPRPPYEQYF.

This clonotype was detected only a few times. This chain links TRBV20-1 with TRBJ2-5, with 7 bases that match TRBD2. The CDR3 sequence is 15 residues long. The germline CDR1 and CDR2 sequences are DFQATT and SNEGSKA (reference sequence). V was clipped by 5 bases and J by 1 base; unmatched bases: 10. The CDR3 is CSAPTPASGQETQYF. The CDR3, as DNA: TGCAGTGCTCCCACCCCCGCTAGCGGCCAAGAGACCCAGTACTTC.

This clonotype was found a few times. V is TRBV12-3 or TRBV12-4 and J is TRBJ1-6, with 9 nucleotides matching TRBD1. The ends lost 6 bases at V and 7 bases at J; junction bases unmatched: 4. The CDR3 runs 14 residues. The CDR3 bases are TGTGCCAGCAGCTGGGGGACAGGGAATTCACCCCTCCACTTT. This translates into CASSWGTGNSPLHF.

Written as DNA, the CDR3 is TGTGCCAGCAGTTTTTCCCAGCGGGGTGTTTCGGAGACCCAGTACTTC. This translates into CASSFSQRGVSETQYF. The chain employs TRBV28 and TRBJ2-5; TRBD2 matches 7 bases. There are 16 residues in the CDR3. CDR1 and CDR2 from the germline V gene are MDHEN and SYDVKM. Trimming took 3 bases from V and 5 from J; bases not matched to a gene: 12.

This clonotype was seen a few times. The J gene is TRBJ2-1, the V gene TRBV7-9; 7 bases line up with TRBD1. J lost 8 bases, V lost 3 bases, and 7 bases had no gene match. CDR3 length: 14 amino acids. In germline, CDR1 is SEHNR, CDR2 FQNEAQ (reference sequence). CDR3 sequence: CASSFEGAGDEQFF. The CDR3 nucleotides read TGTGCCAGCAGCTTTGAGGGGGCTGGGGATGAGCAGTTCTTC.

This clonotype was seen more than once but under ten times. The rearrangement links TRBV20-1 to TRBJ1-6; the match to TRBD1 covers 8 bases. Germline V gene sequence: CDR1 DFQATT, CDR2 SNEGSKA (reference sequence). The J segment lost 11 bases and the V segment lost 0 bases, leaving 12 bases of the junction unmatched. The CDR3 runs 16 residues. CDR3 DNA sequence: TGCAGTGCTAGAGATCTGGCTGGGACAGGATATCCACCCCTCCACTTT. Protein: CSARDLAGTGYPPLHF.

In nucleotides, the CDR3 is TGTGCCAGCAGCCGTTACTGGAAGGCCAACACCGGGGAGCTGTTTTTT. Translating it yields CASSRYWKANTGELFF. The V gene is TRBV5-6, the J gene TRBJ2-2; D is unresolved. Germline V gene lookup returns CDR1 SGHDT and CDR2 YYEEEE. Trimming took off 4 bases at V and 2 bases at J, with 15 bases between the two ends. The CDR3 runs to 16 residues.

This clonotype was observed at least ten times. V gene TRBV4-2 combines with J gene TRBJ2-1; the match to TRBD2 covers 9 bases. Germline assignment: CDR1 LGHNA and CDR2 YNFKEQ. The V and J ends lost 4 bases and 7 bases, in that order; junction bases with no gene match: 2. The CDR3 contains 13 residues. The CDR3 reads CASSPGLANEQFF. The CDR3 region has the DNA TGTGCCAGCAGCCCTGGACTAGCGAATGAGCAGTTCTTC.

The chain carries TRBV5-1 and TRBJ2-3, with D possibly being TRBD1 (5 bases). V lost 1 base and J 8 bases, leaving 17 bases between the germline ends. The CDR3 has 15 amino acids. Germline V gives CDR1 SGHRS, CDR2 YFSETQ. The CDR3 bases are TGCGCCAGCAGCTTGAGGTCCAGGGATCGGGCTACGCAGTATTTT. Amino acid sequence: CASSLRSRDRATQYF. The whole variable domain, remainder taken from reference TRBV5-1 and TRBJ2-3, is KAGVTQTPRYLIKTRGQQVTLSCSPISGHRSVSWYQQTPGQGLQFLFEYFSETQRNKGNFPGRFSGRQFSNSRSEMNVSTLELGDSALYLCASSLRSRDRATQYFGPGTRLTVL.

This clonotype was seen repeatedly, ten times or more. The rearrangement links TRBV29-1 to TRBJ2-1; 11 positions agree with TRBD2. CDR1 is SQVTM and CDR2 is ANQGSEA in the germline V gene. The CDR3 is 14 amino acids. V dropped 7 bases and J dropped 3; count of bases not matched to a gene: 5. CDR3 amino acids: CSGRLAGLYNEQFF. CDR3 in DNA: TGCAGCGGTCGACTAGCGGGGCTCTACAATGAGCAGTTCTTC.

This chain links TRBV7-9 with TRBJ1-6, with D possibly matching TRBD1 (5 bases). The V gene lost 1 base and the J gene lost 7 bases, with 11 bases spanning the gap. The CDR3 extends over 15 amino acids. The germline V gene has CDR1 SEHNR and CDR2 FQNEAQ (reference sequence). The CDR3 sequence is CASSLGQGVNSPLHF. The CDR3 DNA follows: TGTGCCAGCAGCTTAGGTCAGGGAGTCAATTCACCCCTCCACTTT.

This clonotype was detected ten times or more. The junction and the germline gene differ at one end; a read error may be behind it. The CDR3 reads CASSLGEGRQETQYF. CDR3 nucleotides: TGTGCCAGCAGCTTGGGAGAGGGGCGGCAAGAGACCCAGTACTTC. The chain joins TRBV5-1 to TRBJ2-5; D is possibly TRBD1 or TRBD2 (5 bases each). The CDR3 sequence is 15 residues long. Per germline, CDR1 SGHRS and CDR2 YFSETQ.

This clonotype was seen repeatedly, ten times or more. The CDR3 loop is CSVEKGHPDTQYF. The CDR3 DNA follows: TGCAGCGTTGAAAAGGGACACCCAGATACGCAGTATTTT. The V and J genes are TRBV29-1 and TRBJ2-3, with D possibly matching TRBD1 (6 bases). V lost 2 bases to trimming and J lost 4 bases, with 10 bases between them. There are 13 residues in the CDR3. Germline V gene sequence: CDR1 SQVTM, CDR2 ANQGSEA.

This clonotype was observed a single time. With a much larger clone just one base away, this may be a read error. The chain is built from TRBV7-2 and TRBJ2-1, with D perhaps TRBD2 (5 bases). This CDR3 has 14 amino acids. Germline V gene sequence: CDR1 SGHTA, CDR2 FQGNSA. V lost 5 bases to trimming and J lost 3 bases, with 11 bases between them. CDR3 bases: TGTACCAGCAGCCCTAGGACTGACTACAATGAGCAGTTCTTC. It translates to CTSSPRTDYNEQFF.

This clonotype was counted only a few times. The chain uses TRBV6-2 or TRBV6-3 and TRBJ2-5; TRBD2 agrees at 8 bases. The CDR3 is made up of 17 amino acids. V trimming: 5 bases; J trimming: 2 bases; junction bases outside the gene matches: 13. The germline CDR1 and CDR2 sequences are MNHEY and SVGEGT. The CDR3 sequence is CASSPGKRAGVQETQYF. The CDR3 DNA is TGTGCCAGCAGTCCCGGAAAGCGAGCGGGGGTACAAGAGACCCAGTACTTC.

The DNA for the CDR3 is TGTGCCAGCAATAGAGACGGTCCCTACGAGCAGTACTTC. Protein: CASNRDGPYEQYF. This chain joins TRBV6-2 or TRBV6-3 and TRBJ2-7; D remains unclear. The CDR3 contains 13 residues. V dropped 7 bases and J dropped 2 bases, with 12 bases sitting between them. The V gene's germline CDR1 is MNHEY and CDR2 SVGEGT.

The rearrangement uses TRBV2 and TRBJ1-3; D possibly corresponds to TRBD1 (6 bases). Germline lookup yields CDR1 SNHLY and CDR2 FYNNEI. Trimming took off 6 bases at V and 0 bases at J, with 12 bases between the two ends. The CDR3 runs 15 residues. CDR3: CASSGQGFSGNTIYF. CDR3 DNA sequence: TGTGCCAGCAGCGGCCAGGGGTTCTCTGGAAACACCATATATTTT.

The chain joins TRBV20-1 to TRBJ2-7, with no clear D. CDR1 is DFQATT, CDR2 SNEGSKA, per germline (reference sequence). The CDR3 length is 12 residues. Between the trimmed V and J ends, which lost 0 bases and 5 bases, there was a span of 8 bases. In nucleotides, the CDR3 is TGCAGTGCTAGAGATCAGACGGACGAGCAGTACTTC. This gives the protein CSARDQTDEQYF.

This clonotype was counted between two and nine times. V is TRBV5-1 and J is TRBJ2-3, with D possibly matching TRBD1 (5 bases). CDR1 SGHRS and CDR2 YFSETQ come from the germline V gene. Between the trimmed V and J ends, which lost 2 bases and 2 bases, there was a span of 12 bases. The CDR3 consists of 15 residues. In DNA form, the CDR3 reads TGCGCCAGCAGCTTAGGAGACAGAGACACAGATACGCAGTATTTT. Translated: CASSLGDRDTDTQYF.

The table lists this clonotype with many counts. This chain links TRBV7-2 with TRBJ2-7; D call uncertain. The CDR3 is made up of 15 amino acids. CDR1 SGHTA and CDR2 FQGNSA come from the germline V gene. V lost 2 bases and J lost 0, with 11 bases in between. The CDR3 is CASSLQTARSYEQYF. The CDR3 DNA sequence: TGTGCCAGCAGCTTACAGACGGCTCGCTCCTACGAGCAGTACTTC. Full variable domain (outside the CDR3, taken from reference TRBV7-2 and TRBJ2-7): GAGVSQSPSNKVTEKGKDVELRCDPISGHTALYWYRQSLGQGLEFLIYFQGNSAPDKSGLPSDRFSAERTGGSVSTLTIQRTQQEDSAVYLCASSLQTARSYEQYFGPGTRLTVT.

This clonotype came up many times. J is TRBJ2-1 and V is TRBV6-6; 7 bases align to TRBD2. The CDR3 has 15 amino acids. V gave up 6 bases and J gave up 0 bases; unmatched junction bases: 5. The germline V gene encodes CDR1 MNHNY and CDR2 SVGAGI (reference sequence). This CDR3 is CASRISGNSYNEQFF. For the CDR3, the DNA is TGTGCCAGCAGGATAAGCGGGAACTCCTACAATGAGCAGTTCTTC.

The V gene is TRBV24-1, the J gene TRBJ2-1; TRBD2 is a possible D gene (6 bases). V was clipped by 4 bases and J by 7 bases, with 19 bases between them. The CDR3 extends over 16 amino acids. Germline V CDR1 and CDR2: KGHDR, SFDVKD. Here the CDR3 reads CATSDPGGSRYNEQFF. In DNA, the CDR3 is TGTGCCACCAGTGACCCTGGGGGGAGTAGGTATAATGAGCAGTTCTTC.

This clonotype was seen a few times. The chain couples TRBV7-2 to TRBJ2-3, with D unresolved. CDR1 is SGHTA, CDR2 FQGNSA, per germline. This CDR3 contains 16 residues. V lost 5 bases and J lost 1, with 16 bases in between. Here the CDR3 DNA reads TGTGCCAGCAGCCCAACGGCGGCGATACGCACAGATACGCAGTATTTT. Protein product: CASSPTAAIRTDTQYF.

The chain recombines TRBV9 with TRBJ2-3; D is possibly TRBD1 or TRBD2 (5 bases each). Germline V gene data show CDR1 as SGDLS and CDR2 as YYNGEE. The length of the CDR3 is 15 residues. The V end lost 5 bases, the J end lost 3 bases, and 16 bases lay between the germline ends. The CDR3 protein is CASRSMGTLTDTQYF. CDR3 coding DNA: TGTGCCAGCAGATCTATGGGGACCCTAACAGATACGCAGTATTTT. Full variable domain (missing parts from reference TRBV9 and TRBJ2-3): DSGVTQTPKHLITATGQRVTLRCSPRSGDLSVYWYQQSLDQGLQFLIQYYNGEERAKGNILERFSAQQFPDLHSELNLSSLELGDSALYFCASRSMGTLTDTQYFGPGTRLTVL.

The V call is TRBV9, the J call TRBJ2-2; weak D call: TRBD2 (6 bases). Germline CDR1 is SGDLS and CDR2 is YYNGEE. This CDR3 is built from 14 residues. V was pared by 3 bases and J by 10 bases, with 16 bases between. The CDR3 DNA follows: TGTGCCAGCAGCGCCCTGGGGCGGGAAGAGGAGCTGTTTTTT. Residues: CASSALGREEELFF.

This chain connects TRBV12-3 or TRBV12-4 to TRBJ1-3; 7 bases are shared with TRBD1. The CDR3 is 13 amino acids. The V gene end was trimmed by 7 bases and the J gene end by 4 bases; junction bases not matched to a gene: 4. CDR3 DNA: TGTGCCAGCAAACAGACAGGGGGAAACACCATATATTTT. This codes for CASKQTGGNTIYF.

The chain links TRBV6-1 to TRBJ1-2; tentative D call: TRBD1 (5 bases). Trimming took off 6 bases at V and 4 bases at J, with 15 bases between the two ends. From germline, CDR1 is MNHNS and CDR2 SASEGT. The CDR3 contains 14 residues. CDR3 loop: CASRPGTGTYGYTF. DNA for the CDR3: TGTGCCAGCAGACCCGGGACGGGAACCTATGGCTACACCTTC.

The V gene is TRBV28, the J gene TRBJ2-3; 7 bases agree with TRBD1. Germline CDR1 reads MDHEN; CDR2 reads SYDVKM. The V segment lost 5 bases and the J segment 5 bases; nucleotides outside the gene matches: 7. The CDR3 consists of 14 residues. The CDR3 nucleotides read TGTGCCAGCAGTCCCCAGGGGGTAGGAGATACGCAGTATTTT. Protein sequence: CASSPQGVGDTQYF. Supplemented by reference TRBV28 and TRBJ2-3, the full variable domain reads DVKVTQSSRYLVKRTGEKVFLECVQDMDHENMFWYRQDPGLGLRLIYFSYDVKMKEKGDIPEGYSVSREKKERFSLILESASTNQTSMYLCASSPQGVGDTQYFGPGTRLTVL.